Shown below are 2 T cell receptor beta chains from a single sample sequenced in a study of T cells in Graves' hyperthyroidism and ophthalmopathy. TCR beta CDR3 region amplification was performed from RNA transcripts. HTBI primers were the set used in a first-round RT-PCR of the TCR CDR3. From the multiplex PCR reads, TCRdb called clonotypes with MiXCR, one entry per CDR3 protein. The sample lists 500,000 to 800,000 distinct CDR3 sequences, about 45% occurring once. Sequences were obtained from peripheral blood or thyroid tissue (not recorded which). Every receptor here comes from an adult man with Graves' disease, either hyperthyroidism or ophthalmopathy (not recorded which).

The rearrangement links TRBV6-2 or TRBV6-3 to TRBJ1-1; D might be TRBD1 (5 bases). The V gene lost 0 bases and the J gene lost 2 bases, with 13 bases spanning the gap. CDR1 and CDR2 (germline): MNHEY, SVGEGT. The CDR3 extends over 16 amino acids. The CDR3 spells CASSYSIYGGNTEAFF. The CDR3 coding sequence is TGTGCCAGCAGTTACTCGATCTACGGGGGTAACACTGAAGCTTTCTTT.

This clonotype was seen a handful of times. CDR3 sequence (DNA): TGTGCCAGCAGCTTGGGTCAGCCTAGCAATCAGCCCCAGCATTTT. The encoded protein is CASSLGQPSNQPQHF. V gene TRBV7-9 combines with J gene TRBJ1-5; no clear D. V shed 3 bases and J shed 0 bases, with 9 bases lying between them. CDR1 and CDR2 from the germline V gene are SEHNR and FQNEAQ (reference sequence). There are 15 residues in the CDR3.